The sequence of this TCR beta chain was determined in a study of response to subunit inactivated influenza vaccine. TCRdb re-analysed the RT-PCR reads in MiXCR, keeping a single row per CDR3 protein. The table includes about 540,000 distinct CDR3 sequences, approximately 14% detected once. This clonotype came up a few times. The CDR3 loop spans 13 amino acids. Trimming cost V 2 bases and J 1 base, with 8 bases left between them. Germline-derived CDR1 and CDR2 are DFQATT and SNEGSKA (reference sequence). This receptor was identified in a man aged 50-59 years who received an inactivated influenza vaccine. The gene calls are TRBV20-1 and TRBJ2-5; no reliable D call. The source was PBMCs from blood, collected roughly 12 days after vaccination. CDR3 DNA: TGCAGTGCTAGACAGGTTGCCCAAGAGACCCAGTACTTC. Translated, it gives CSARQVAQETQYF.